The sequence of this T cell receptor beta chain was determined in a study of radiotherapy plus CTLA-4 blockade in lung cancer. About the study: Objective responses occurred in around 18% of patients; about 32% had disease control.

Germline V gene data show CDR1 as PRHDT and CDR2 as FYEKMQ (reference sequence). V shed 2 bases, J shed 4 bases, and the junction held 5 bases outside the gene matches. The CDR3 is 15 residues long. Clones were sequenced by immunoSEQ multiplex PCR, and TCRdb holds only the in-frame ones, with some missing. The data contain about 45,000 clones, 70% to 80% of them seen just once; the ten biggest clones take up more than 6.5%. Study-wide results and limits: Per reports, early blood T cell clone dynamics, plus interferon-beta, forecast response most strongly. Clones of tumor-derived TCRs expanded in blood after radiotherapy plus ipilimumab.

To note about this clone: Antigen unknown.

The input for sequencing was peripheral blood, taken from a patient treated with radiotherapy plus ipilimumab. The chain links TRBV13 to TRBJ1-1; TRBD1 matches at 9 bases. This receptor was obtained from a human donor with non-small cell lung cancer who had stable disease on radiotherapy plus ipilimumab. The CDR3 region has the DNA TGTGCCAGCAGCTTAATGACAGGGGGTTTCACTGAAGCTTTCTTT. Amino acids: CASSLMTGGFTEAFF.